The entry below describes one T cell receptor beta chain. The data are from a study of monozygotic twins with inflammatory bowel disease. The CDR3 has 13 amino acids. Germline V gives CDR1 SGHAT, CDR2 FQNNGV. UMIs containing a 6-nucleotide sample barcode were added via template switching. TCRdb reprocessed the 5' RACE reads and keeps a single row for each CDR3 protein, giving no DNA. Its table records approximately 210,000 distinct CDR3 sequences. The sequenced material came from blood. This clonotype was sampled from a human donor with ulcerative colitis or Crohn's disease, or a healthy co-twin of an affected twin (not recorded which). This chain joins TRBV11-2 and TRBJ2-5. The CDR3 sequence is CASSTDGFGTQYF.